A selection of T cell receptor beta chains follows, all from one sample in a study of monozygotic twins with inflammatory bowel disease. TCRdb reprocessed the 5' RACE reads; each CDR3 protein has one entry and no DNA is given. Its table records 150,000 to 200,000 distinct CDR3 sequences. Sequencing was performed on blood. These receptors were taken from a human donor with ulcerative colitis or Crohn's disease, or a healthy co-twin of an affected twin (not recorded which). Both conserved end residues are part of each CDR3. The order of the fields is V gene, J gene, CDR3 protein.

TRBV2,TRBJ2-7,CAIPTSGGYEQYF
TRBV4-3,TRBJ1-6,CASSQLREGKSPLHF
TRBV20-1,TRBJ2-7,CSASRSSGRDEQYF
TRBV27,TRBJ1-1,CASKDRGITEAFF
TRBV29-1,TRBJ1-3,CSVEVQGALRNTIYF
TRBV5-1,TRBJ2-5,CASSLAGFTANPQETQYF
TRBV7-2,TRBJ1-2,CASSLGVRDYGYTF
TRBV11-1,TRBJ1-1,CGSSVHWDMNTEAFF
TRBV18,TRBJ1-6,CASSSDRPSSYNSPLHF
TRBV6-5,TRBJ1-1,CASSPTGDTEAFF
TRBV27,TRBJ2-2,CASSFGGDTGELFF
TRBV19,TRBJ2-7,CASSIGRTYEQYF
TRBV27,TRBJ1-2,CASSLSGRYGYTF
TRBV5-1,TRBJ2-1,CASSLVAGGGEQFF
TRBV7-9,TRBJ1-6,CASKTDYNSPLHF
TRBV4-3,TRBJ1-2,CASSQDRNNYGYTF
TRBV3-1,TRBJ1-6,CASSQFGDSPLHF
TRBV10-3,TRBJ2-7,CAISDLAGEFYEQYF
TRBV7-2,TRBJ2-4,CASSPEGTSGNIQYF
TRBV27,TRBJ2-3,CASRERGPPPDTQYF
TRBV29-1,TRBJ1-1,CSVARGYTEAFF
TRBV6-5,TRBJ1-3,CASSYGVSIYF
TRBV7-2,TRBJ2-1,CASSQVPAGGLGEQFF
TRBV5-1,TRBJ1-4,CASSLASKNEKLFF
TRBV30,TRBJ2-5,CAWSRLEKTQYF
TRBV5-6,TRBJ2-1,CASSFDTATILSSYNEQFF
TRBV7-2,TRBJ2-7,CASSLGPEQYF
TRBV29-1,TRBJ1-4,CSVRTTGEKLFF
TRBV5-1,TRBJ2-3,CATSPGQLTDTQYF
TRBV7-2,TRBJ1-1,CASSLNGGRGAEAFF
TRBV20-1,TRBJ2-7,CSARAGRNSGEQYF
TRBV9,TRBJ2-1,CASSVVLRGESSYNEQFF
TRBV10-3,TRBJ2-7,CAISGGQGNYEQYF
TRBV4-1,TRBJ2-7,CASSPIQGDYEQYF
TRBV20-1,TRBJ2-7,CSARVTRTSGRAPYEQYF
TRBV27,TRBJ2-1,CASSLSPAGGFEQFF